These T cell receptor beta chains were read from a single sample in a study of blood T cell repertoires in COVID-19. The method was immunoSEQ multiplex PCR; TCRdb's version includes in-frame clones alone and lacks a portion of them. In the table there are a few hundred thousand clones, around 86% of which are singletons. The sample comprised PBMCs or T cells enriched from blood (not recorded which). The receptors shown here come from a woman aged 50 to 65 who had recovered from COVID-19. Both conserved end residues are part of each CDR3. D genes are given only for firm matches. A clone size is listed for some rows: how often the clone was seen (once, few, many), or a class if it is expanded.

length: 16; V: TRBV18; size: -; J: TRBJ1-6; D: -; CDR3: CASSPVTFVGYSPLHF; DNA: TGTGCCAGCTCACCGGTGACATTTGTTGGGTATTCACCCCTCCACTTT
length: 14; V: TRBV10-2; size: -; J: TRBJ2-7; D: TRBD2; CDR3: CASTSLADSYEQYF; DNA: TGCGCCAGCACCTCACTAGCGGACTCCTACGAGCAGTACTTC
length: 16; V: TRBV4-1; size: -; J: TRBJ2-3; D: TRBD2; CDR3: CASSQDRGVVGGTQYF; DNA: TGCGCCAGCAGCCAAGATCGGGGGGTAGTTGGTGGTACGCAGTATTTT
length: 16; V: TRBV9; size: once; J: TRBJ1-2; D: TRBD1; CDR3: CASSVAPGGAGYGYTF; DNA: TGTGCCAGCAGCGTAGCCCCAGGGGGCGCTGGTTATGGCTACACCTTC
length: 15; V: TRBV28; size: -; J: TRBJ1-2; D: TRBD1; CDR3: CASSLVLTGGAGYTF; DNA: TGTGCCAGCAGTTTGGTGTTGACAGGGGGGGCTGGCTACACCTTC
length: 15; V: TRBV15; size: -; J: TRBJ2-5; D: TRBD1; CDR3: CATSQGTGIQETQYF; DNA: TGTGCCACCAGCCAAGGGACAGGGATTCAAGAGACCCAGTACTTC
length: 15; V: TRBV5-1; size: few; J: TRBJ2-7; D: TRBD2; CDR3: CASSSRTSGIYEQYF; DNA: TGCGCCAGCAGCTCTCGGACTAGCGGGATCTACGAGCAGTACTTC
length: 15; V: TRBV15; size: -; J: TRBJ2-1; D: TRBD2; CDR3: CATSRRAGEGNEQFF; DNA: TGTGCCACCAGCCGCAGGGCGGGAGAGGGGAATGAGCAGTTCTTC
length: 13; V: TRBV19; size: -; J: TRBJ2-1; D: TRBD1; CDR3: CASSARTGYEQFF; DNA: TGTGCCAGTAGTGCCCGGACAGGGTATGAGCAGTTCTTC
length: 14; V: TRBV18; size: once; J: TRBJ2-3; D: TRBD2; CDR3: CASSLAGGTDTQYF; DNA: TGTGCCAGCTCGCTAGCGGGAGGCACAGATACGCAGTATTTT
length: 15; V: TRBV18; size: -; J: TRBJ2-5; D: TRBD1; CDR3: CASSPPQGAAKTQYF; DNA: TGTGCCAGCTCACCACCACAGGGGGCGGCGAAGACCCAGTACTTC
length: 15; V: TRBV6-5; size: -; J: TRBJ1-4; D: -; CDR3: CASSREDATNEKLFF; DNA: TGTGCCAGCAGTAGAGAAGATGCAACTAATGAAAAACTGTTTTTT